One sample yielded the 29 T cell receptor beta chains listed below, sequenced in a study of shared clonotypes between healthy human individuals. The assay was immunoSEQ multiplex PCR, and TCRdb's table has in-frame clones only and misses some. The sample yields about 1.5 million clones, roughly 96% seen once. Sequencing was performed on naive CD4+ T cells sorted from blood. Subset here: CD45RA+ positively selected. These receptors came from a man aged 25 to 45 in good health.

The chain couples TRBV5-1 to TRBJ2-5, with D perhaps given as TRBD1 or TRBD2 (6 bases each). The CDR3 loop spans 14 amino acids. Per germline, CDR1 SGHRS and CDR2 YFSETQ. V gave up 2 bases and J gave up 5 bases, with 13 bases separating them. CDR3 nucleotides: TGCGCCAGCAGCTTTGCAGGGGCGGGGGAGACCCAGTACTTC. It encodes CASSFAGAGETQYF. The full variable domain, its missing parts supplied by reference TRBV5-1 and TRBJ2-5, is KAGVTQTPRYLIKTRGQQVTLSCSPISGHRSVSWYQQTPGQGLQFLFEYFSETQRNKGNFPGRFSGRQFSNSRSEMNVSTLELGDSALYLCASSFAGAGETQYFGPGTRLLVL.

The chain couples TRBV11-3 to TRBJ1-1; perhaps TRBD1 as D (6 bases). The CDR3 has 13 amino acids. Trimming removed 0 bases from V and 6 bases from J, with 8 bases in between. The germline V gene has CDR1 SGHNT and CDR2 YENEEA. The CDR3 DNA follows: TGTGCCAGCAGCTTAGAAGGGGGAGCTGAAGCTTTCTTT. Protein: CASSLEGGAEAFF.

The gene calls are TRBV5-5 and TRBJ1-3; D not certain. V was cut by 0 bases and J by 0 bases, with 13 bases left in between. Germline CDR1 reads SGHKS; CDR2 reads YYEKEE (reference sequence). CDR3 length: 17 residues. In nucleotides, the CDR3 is TGTGCCAGCAGCTTGGCCAGTTTGGGGAACTCTGGAAACACCATATATTTT. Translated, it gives CASSLASLGNSGNTIYF. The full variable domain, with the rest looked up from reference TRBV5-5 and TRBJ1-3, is DAGVTQSPTHLIKTRGQQVTLRCSPISGHKSVSWYQQVLGQGPQFIFQYYEKEERGRGNFPDRFSARQFPNYSSELNVNALLLGDSALYLCASSLASLGNSGNTIYFGEGSWLTVV.

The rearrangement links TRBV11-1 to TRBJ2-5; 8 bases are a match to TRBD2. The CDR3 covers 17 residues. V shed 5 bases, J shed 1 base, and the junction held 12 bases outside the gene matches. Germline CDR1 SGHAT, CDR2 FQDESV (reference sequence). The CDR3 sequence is CASSRTSGTSGQETQYF. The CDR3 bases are TGTGCCAGCAGCAGAACCAGTGGGACTAGTGGCCAAGAGACCCAGTACTTC.

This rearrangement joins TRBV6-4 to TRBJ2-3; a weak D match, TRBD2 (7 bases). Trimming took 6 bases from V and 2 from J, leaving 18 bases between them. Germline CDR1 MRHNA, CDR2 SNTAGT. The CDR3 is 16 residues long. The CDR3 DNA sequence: TGTGCCAGCAGAGGGGGGGGAATTAGCACCACAGATACGCAGTATTTT. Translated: CASRGGGISTTDTQYF.

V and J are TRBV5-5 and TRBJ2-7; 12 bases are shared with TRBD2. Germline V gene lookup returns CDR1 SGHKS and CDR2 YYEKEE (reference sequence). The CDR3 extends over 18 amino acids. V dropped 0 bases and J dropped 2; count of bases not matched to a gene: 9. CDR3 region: CASSLARGTSGFPYEQYF. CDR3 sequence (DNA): TGTGCCAGCAGCTTGGCACGGGGGACTAGCGGGTTCCCCTACGAGCAGTACTTC.

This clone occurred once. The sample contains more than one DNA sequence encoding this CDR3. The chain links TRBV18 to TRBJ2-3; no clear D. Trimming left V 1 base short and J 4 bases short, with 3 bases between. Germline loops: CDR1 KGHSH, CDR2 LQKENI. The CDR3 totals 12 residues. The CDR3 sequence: CASSPLPDTQYF. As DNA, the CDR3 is TGTGCCAGCTCACCACTACCAGATACGCAGTATTTT.

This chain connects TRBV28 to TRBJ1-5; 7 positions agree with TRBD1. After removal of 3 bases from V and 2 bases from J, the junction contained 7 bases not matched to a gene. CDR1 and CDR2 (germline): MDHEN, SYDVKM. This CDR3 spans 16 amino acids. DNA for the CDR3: TGTGCCAGCAGTTTCAGACAGGGACGAGGCAATCAGCCCCAGCATTTT. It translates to CASSFRQGRGNQPQHF.

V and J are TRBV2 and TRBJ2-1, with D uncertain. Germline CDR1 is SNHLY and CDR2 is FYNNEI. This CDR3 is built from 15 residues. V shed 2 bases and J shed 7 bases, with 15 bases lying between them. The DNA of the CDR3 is TGTGCCAGCAGTGAAAATCCCGGGCCGTCAAATGAGCAGTTCTTC. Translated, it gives CASSENPGPSNEQFF.

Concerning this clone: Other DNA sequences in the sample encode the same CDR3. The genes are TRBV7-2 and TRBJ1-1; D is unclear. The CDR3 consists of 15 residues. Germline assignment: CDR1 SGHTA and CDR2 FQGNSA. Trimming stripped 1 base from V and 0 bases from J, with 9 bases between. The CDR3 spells CASSLGSGMNTEAFF. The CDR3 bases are TGTGCCAGCAGCTTAGGGTCCGGAATGAACACTGAAGCTTTCTTT.

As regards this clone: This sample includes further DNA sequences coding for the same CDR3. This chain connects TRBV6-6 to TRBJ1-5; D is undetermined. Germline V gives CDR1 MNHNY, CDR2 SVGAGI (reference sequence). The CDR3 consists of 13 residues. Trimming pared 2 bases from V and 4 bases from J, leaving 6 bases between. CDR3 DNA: TGTGCCAGCAGTTACCTGGGGAATCAGCCCCAGCATTTT. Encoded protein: CASSYLGNQPQHF.

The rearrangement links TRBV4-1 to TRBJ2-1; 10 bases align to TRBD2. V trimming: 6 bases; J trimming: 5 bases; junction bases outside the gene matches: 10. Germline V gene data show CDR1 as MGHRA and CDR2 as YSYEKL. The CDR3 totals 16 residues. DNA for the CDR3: TGCGCCAGCAGTCTGAGCGGGGGGGGATACGACAATGAGCAGTTCTTC. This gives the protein CASSLSGGGYDNEQFF.

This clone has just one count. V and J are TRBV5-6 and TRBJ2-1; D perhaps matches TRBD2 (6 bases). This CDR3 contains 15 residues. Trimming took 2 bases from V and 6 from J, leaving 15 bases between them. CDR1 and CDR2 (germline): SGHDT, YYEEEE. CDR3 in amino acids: CASSFRLGLRNEQFF. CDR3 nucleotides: TGTGCCAGCAGCTTTCGCCTCGGACTACGCAATGAGCAGTTCTTC.

DNA of the CDR3: TGCGCCAGCAGACCCGGGACAATCGAAAAACTGTTTTTT. Translation: CASRPGTIEKLFF. V and J are TRBV10-2 and TRBJ1-4; weak D call: TRBD1 (6 bases). The CDR3 runs to 13 residues. V lost 6 bases and J 8 bases, leaving 13 bases between the germline ends. Germline V gene lookup returns CDR1 WSHSY and CDR2 SAAADI.

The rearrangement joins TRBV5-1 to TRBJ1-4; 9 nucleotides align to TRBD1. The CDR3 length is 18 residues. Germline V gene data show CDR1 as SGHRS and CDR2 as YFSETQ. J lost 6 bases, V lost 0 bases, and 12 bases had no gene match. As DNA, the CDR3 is TGCGCCAGCAGCTTGGTTGGGACAGGGAGGTCGCGTGATGAAAAACTGTTTTTT. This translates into CASSLVGTGRSRDEKLFF.

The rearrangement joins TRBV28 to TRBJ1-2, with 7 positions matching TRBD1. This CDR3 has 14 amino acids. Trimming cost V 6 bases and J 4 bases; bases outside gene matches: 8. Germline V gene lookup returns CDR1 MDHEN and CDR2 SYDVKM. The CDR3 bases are TGTGCCAGCAGCCGCCACAGGGGTGGCTATGGCTACACCTTC. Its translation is CASSRHRGGYGYTF.

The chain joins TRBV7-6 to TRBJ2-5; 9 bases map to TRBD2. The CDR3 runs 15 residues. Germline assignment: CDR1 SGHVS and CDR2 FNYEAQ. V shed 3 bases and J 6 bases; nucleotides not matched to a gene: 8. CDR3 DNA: TGTGCCAGCAGCTTGTCAGCGGGAGGTGGGCAGACCCAGTACTTC. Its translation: CASSLSAGGGQTQYF. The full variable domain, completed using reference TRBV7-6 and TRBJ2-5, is GAGVSQSPRYKVTKRGQDVALRCDPISGHVSLYWYRQALGQGPEFLTYFNYEAQQDKSGLPNDRFSAERPEGSISTLTIQRTEQRDSAMYRCASSLSAGGGQTQYFGPGTRLLVL.

The CDR3 spells CSVIPGLAGGPFNEQYF. CDR3 in DNA: TGCAGCGTCATCCCGGGACTAGCGGGAGGGCCATTCAACGAGCAGTACTTC. The V and J genes are TRBV29-1 and TRBJ2-7; 16 nucleotides align to TRBD2. The CDR3 contains 17 residues. CDR1 is SQVTM, CDR2 ANQGSEA, per germline. The ends lost 6 bases at V and 5 bases at J; junction bases unmatched: 13.

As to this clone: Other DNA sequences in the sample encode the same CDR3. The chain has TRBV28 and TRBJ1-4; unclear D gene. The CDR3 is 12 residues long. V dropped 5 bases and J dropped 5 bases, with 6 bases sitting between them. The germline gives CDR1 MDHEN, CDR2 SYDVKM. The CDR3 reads CASSRLNEKLFF. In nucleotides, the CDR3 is TGTGCCAGCAGTCGACTCAATGAAAAACTGTTTTTT.

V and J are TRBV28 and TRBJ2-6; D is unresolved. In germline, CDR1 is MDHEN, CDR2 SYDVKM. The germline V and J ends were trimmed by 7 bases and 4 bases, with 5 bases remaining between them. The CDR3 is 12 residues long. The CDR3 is CASNPGANVLTF. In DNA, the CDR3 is TGTGCCAGCAACCCCGGGGCCAACGTCCTGACTTTC.

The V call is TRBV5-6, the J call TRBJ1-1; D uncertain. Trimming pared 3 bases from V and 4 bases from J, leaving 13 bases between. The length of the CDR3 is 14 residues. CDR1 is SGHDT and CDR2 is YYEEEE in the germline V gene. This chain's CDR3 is CASSSKIAVTEAFF. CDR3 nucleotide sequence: TGTGCCAGCAGCTCGAAGATTGCGGTCACTGAAGCTTTCTTT.

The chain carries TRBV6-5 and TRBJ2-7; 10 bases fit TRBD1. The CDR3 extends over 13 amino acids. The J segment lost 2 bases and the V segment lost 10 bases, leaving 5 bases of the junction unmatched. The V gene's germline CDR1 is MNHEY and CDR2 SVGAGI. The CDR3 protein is CATTGTGAYEQYF. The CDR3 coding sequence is TGTGCCACCACCGGGACAGGGGCCTACGAGCAGTACTTC.

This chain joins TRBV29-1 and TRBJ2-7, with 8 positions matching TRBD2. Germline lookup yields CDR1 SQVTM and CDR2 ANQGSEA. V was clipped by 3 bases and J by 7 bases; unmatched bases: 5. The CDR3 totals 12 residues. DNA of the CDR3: TGCAGCGTTGACGGGAGGGCCGGGGAGCAGTACTTC. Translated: CSVDGRAGEQYF.

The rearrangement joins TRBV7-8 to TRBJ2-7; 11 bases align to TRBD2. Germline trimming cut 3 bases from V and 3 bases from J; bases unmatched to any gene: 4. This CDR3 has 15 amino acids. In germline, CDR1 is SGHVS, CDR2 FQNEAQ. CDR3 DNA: TGTGCCAGCAGCTTGGCCGGGACTAGCGGCTACGAGCAGTACTTC. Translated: CASSLAGTSGYEQYF.

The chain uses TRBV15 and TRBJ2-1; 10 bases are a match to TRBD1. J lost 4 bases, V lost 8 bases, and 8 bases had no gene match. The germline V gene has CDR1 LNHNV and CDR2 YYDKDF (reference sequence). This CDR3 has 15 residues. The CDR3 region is CATCRDRGSYNEQFF. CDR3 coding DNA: TGTGCCACCTGCCGGGACAGGGGTTCTTACAATGAGCAGTTCTTC.

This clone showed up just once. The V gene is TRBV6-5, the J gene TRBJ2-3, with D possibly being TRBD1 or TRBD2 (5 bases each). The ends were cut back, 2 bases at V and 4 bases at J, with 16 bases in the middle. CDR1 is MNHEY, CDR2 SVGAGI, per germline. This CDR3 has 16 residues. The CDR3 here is CASSYALFGAPDTQYF. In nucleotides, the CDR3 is TGTGCCAGCAGTTACGCGCTATTCGGGGCTCCAGATACGCAGTATTTT.

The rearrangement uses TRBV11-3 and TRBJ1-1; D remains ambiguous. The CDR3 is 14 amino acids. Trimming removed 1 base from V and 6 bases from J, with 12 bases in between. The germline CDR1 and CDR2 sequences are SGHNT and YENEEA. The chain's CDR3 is CASSLGATASEAFF. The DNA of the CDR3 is TGTGCCAGCAGCTTAGGGGCCACAGCTTCTGAAGCTTTCTTT.

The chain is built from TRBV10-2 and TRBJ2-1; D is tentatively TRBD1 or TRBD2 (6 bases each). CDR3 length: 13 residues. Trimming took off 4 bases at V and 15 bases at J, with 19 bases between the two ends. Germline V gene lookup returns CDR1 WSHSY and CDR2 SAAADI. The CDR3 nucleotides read TGCGCCAGCAGTGCCCCGGGGGCAGGGCAGGGGTTCTTC. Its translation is CASSAPGAGQGFF.

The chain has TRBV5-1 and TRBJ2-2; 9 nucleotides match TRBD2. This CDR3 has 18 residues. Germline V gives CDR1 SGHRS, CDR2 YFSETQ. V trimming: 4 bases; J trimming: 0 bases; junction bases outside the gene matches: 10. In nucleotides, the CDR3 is TGCGCCAGCAGCACGGGACTAGCACTCCCAGCGAACACCGGGGAGCTGTTTTTT. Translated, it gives CASSTGLALPANTGELFF.